Listed here are 15 T cell receptor beta chains from one sample, sequenced in a study of blood T cell repertoires in COVID-19. Here immunoSEQ multiplex PCR was the method, and the copy in TCRdb shows in-frame clones only, minus some. The table shows around 250,000 clones, with approximately 78% occurring only once. The sequenced material came from PBMCs or T cells enriched from blood (not recorded which). These receptors were taken from a man aged 35 to 55 who had been exposed to COVID-19.

V and J are TRBV28 and TRBJ1-1; possible D gene TRBD1, 6 bases. Germline V gene data show CDR1 as MDHEN and CDR2 as SYDVKM. Trimming took off 2 bases at V and 10 bases at J, with 11 bases between the two ends. This CDR3 region has 12 residues. CDR3 nucleotides: TGTGCCAGCAGTTTACAGGGGAGACGAGCTTTCTTT. It translates to CASSLQGRRAFF.

The count of this clone is one. The rearrangement joins TRBV25-1 to TRBJ2-3, with D maybe TRBD1 (6 bases). The CDR3 covers 15 residues. Trimming shortened V by 3 bases and J by 3 bases, and 13 bases separated the two germline ends. The germline gives CDR1 MGHDK, CDR2 SYGVNS. The CDR3 protein is CASSEIRGSTDTQYF. Here the CDR3 DNA reads TGTGCCAGCAGTGAGATCAGGGGCTCGACAGATACGCAGTATTTT.

This chain links TRBV30 with TRBJ1-2, with D unclear. CDR1 GTSNPN and CDR2 SVGIG come from the germline V gene (reference sequence). V was shortened by 5 bases and J by 2 bases, with 9 bases between the two germline ends. The CDR3 extends over 12 amino acids. The CDR3 protein is CAWEFYNYGYTF. CDR3 DNA: TGTGCCTGGGAGTTTTACAACTATGGCTACACCTTC.

J is TRBJ1-5 and V is TRBV18, with D unclear. V was shortened by 8 bases and J by 2 bases, with 10 bases between the two germline ends. CDR1 and CDR2 from the germline V gene are KGHSH and LQKENI. The CDR3 sequence is 13 residues long. The CDR3 reads CASRESGNQPQHF. CDR3 DNA sequence: TGTGCCAGCCGGGAGTCCGGCAATCAGCCCCAGCATTTT.

The rearrangement joins TRBV6-5 to TRBJ2-5, with a tentative D call TRBD2 (5 bases). The CDR3 totals 15 residues. CDR1 MNHEY and CDR2 SVGAGI come from the germline V gene. V was clipped by 4 bases and J by 5 bases, with 17 bases between them. The CDR3 here is CASSSRRLAEETQYF. CDR3 bases: TGTGCCAGCAGTTCAAGGCGGCTAGCTGAGGAGACCCAGTACTTC.

The V call is TRBV15, the J call TRBJ1-6; unclear D gene. This CDR3 is 13 amino acids long. The V end was cut by 3 bases, the J end by 9 bases, with 9 bases between. Germline V CDR1 and CDR2: LNHNV, YYDKDF (reference sequence). CDR3 sequence reads: CATSSSRSSPLHF. The CDR3 DNA sequence: TGTGCCACCAGCAGCTCCCGTAGTTCACCCCTCCACTTT.

J is TRBJ2-3 and V is TRBV19; D ambiguous. From germline, CDR1 is LNHDA and CDR2 SQIVND (reference sequence). Deletions cut 3 bases from V and 2 bases from J, with 6 bases between. This CDR3 has 13 residues. The CDR3 loop is CASSIRVTDTQYF. DNA for the CDR3: TGTGCCAGTAGTATTCGGGTCACAGATACGCAGTATTTT.

The chain carries TRBV12-3 or TRBV12-4 and TRBJ1-1; tentatively, D is TRBD1 (6 bases). This CDR3 is built from 13 residues. The V end was cut by 4 bases, the J end by 1 base, with 7 bases between. In nucleotides, the CDR3 is TGTGCCAGCAGTTACAGGGAGAACACTGAAGCTTTCTTT. This encodes CASSYRENTEAFF.

This chain uses TRBV29-1 with TRBJ1-1, with D tentatively TRBD1 (5 bases). Trimming removed 5 bases at V and 7 bases at J, with 14 bases between. Germline values: CDR1 SQVTM, CDR2 ANQGSEA. The CDR3 totals 12 residues. DNA of the CDR3: TGCAGCGTTATTGCCGGGGGGGGTGAAGCTTTCTTT. It translates to CSVIAGGGEAFF.

V usage is TRBV2 and J usage is TRBJ2-1, with 10 bases lining up with TRBD2. The germline gives CDR1 SNHLY, CDR2 FYNNEI. The CDR3 totals 14 residues. V trimming: 7 bases; J trimming: 9 bases; junction bases outside the gene matches: 9. The chain's CDR3 is CASTPSGSFVEQFF. CDR3 bases: TGTGCCAGCACCCCTAGCGGGAGCTTTGTTGAGCAGTTCTTC. Full variable domain (rest looked up from reference TRBV2 and TRBJ2-1): EPEVTQTPSHQVTQMGQEVILRCVPISNHLYFYWYRQILGQKVEFLVSFYNNEISEKSEIFDDQFSVERPDGSNFTLKIRSTKLEDSAMYFCASTPSGSFVEQFFGPGTRLTVL.

V usage is TRBV6-6 and J usage is TRBJ2-7; the D gene is possibly TRBD1 (6 bases). The germline V gene encodes CDR1 MNHNY and CDR2 SVGAGI (reference sequence). The CDR3 is 13 residues long. Trimming left V 5 bases short and J 3 bases short, with 11 bases between. Here the CDR3 DNA reads TGTGCCAGCAGTCAACAGGGATTCTACGAGCAGTACTTC. It codes for CASSQQGFYEQYF.

This chain connects TRBV5-4 to TRBJ2-3; 7 bases agree with TRBD2. The CDR3 runs to 15 residues. CDR1 is SGHNT and CDR2 is YYREEE in the germline V gene (reference sequence). J was trimmed by 4 bases and V by 4 bases; bases with no gene match: 9. The CDR3 DNA follows: TGTGCCAGCAGCGTTAGCGGGCTCCGCCCAGATACGCAGTATTTT. It specifies CASSVSGLRPDTQYF.

The chain recombines TRBV5-1 with TRBJ2-2; TRBD1 matches 8 bases. After removal of 4 bases from V and 4 bases from J, the junction contained 9 bases not matched to a gene. Germline CDR1 and CDR2: SGHRS and YFSETQ. This CDR3 has 16 amino acids. The CDR3 DNA is TGCGCCAGCAGCCCCCCGGACAGGGATCTCACCGGGGAGCTGTTTTTT. It codes for CASSPPDRDLTGELFF.

This chain connects TRBV5-6 to TRBJ2-3; D is ambiguous. The CDR3 has 17 residues. The V and J ends lost 2 bases and 3 bases respectively, with 19 bases between them. Germline V gene lookup returns CDR1 SGHDT and CDR2 YYEEEE. Here the CDR3 reads CASSFLNPSTRTDTQYF. DNA of the CDR3: TGTGCCAGCAGCTTCCTAAACCCGAGCACGCGGACAGATACGCAGTATTTT.

V usage is TRBV13 and J usage is TRBJ2-7; 12 bases match TRBD2. Germline trimming cut 3 bases from V and 4 bases from J; bases unmatched to any gene: 10. The germline CDR1 and CDR2 sequences are PRHDT and FYEKMQ (reference sequence). This CDR3 has 17 amino acids. The CDR3 here is CASSFETSGTSGYEQYF. CDR3 sequence (DNA): TGTGCCAGCAGCTTCGAAACCTCCGGGACTAGCGGGTACGAGCAGTACTTC. The full variable domain, completed using reference TRBV13 and TRBJ2-7, is AAGVIQSPRHLIKEKRETATLKCYPIPRHDTVYWYQQGPGQDPQFLISFYEKMQSDKGSIPDRFSAQQFSDYHSELNMSSLELGDSALYFCASSFETSGTSGYEQYFGPGTRLTVT.